The present TCR beta chain was sequenced within a study of blood T cell repertoires in COVID-19. The V end was cut by 1 base, the J end by 2 bases, with 17 bases between. Germline CDR1 is GTSNPN and CDR2 is SVGIG (reference sequence). This CDR3 has 17 amino acids. Sequencing was performed with immunoSEQ multiplex PCR; in TCRdb, only in-frame clones are kept and a portion is missing. The data show 80,000 or so clones, 70% to 90% seen once. The V gene is TRBV30, the J gene TRBJ2-2; tentative D call: TRBD1 (5 bases). The sequenced material came from peripheral blood. The TCR was taken from a woman older than 75 with acute or convalescent COVID-19. CDR3 DNA sequence: TGTGCCTGGAGTGGGGGCAGGCCCCAGTTCAACACCGGGGAGCTGTTTTTT. This codes for CAWSGGRPQFNTGELFF.